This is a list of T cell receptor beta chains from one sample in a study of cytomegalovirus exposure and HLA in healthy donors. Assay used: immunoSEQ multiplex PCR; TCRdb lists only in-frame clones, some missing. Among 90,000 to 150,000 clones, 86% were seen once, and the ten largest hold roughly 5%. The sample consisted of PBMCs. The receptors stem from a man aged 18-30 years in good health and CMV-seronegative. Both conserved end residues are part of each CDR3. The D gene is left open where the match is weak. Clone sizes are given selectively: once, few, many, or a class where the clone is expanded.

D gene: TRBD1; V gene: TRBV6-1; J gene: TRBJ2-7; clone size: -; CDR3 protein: CASGDSRYEQYF; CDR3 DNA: TGTGCCAGCGGGGACAGTCGCTACGAGCAGTACTTC
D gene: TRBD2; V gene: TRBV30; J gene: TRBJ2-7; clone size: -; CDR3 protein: CAWSVALAGGVYEQYF; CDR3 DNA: TGTGCCTGGAGTGTAGCACTAGCGGGGGGTGTCTACGAGCAGTACTTC
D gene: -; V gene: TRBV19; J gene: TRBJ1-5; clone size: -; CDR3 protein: CASNARDTKVGNQPQHF; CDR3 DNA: TGTGCCAGTAATGCCCGGGACACCAAGGTGGGCAATCAGCCCCAGCATTTT
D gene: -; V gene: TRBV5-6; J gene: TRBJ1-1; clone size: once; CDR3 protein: CASSSVNTEAFF; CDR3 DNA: TGTGCCAGCAGCTCCGTTAACACTGAAGCTTTCTTT
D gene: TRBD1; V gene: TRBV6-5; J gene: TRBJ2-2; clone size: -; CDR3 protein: CASSFTTGTTGELFF; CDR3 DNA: TGTGCCAGCAGTTTTACGACAGGGACCACCGGGGAGCTGTTTTTT
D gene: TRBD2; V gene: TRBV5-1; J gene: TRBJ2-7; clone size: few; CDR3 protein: CASSYSGSVSYEQYF; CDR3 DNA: TGCGCCAGCAGCTATAGCGGGAGCGTCTCCTACGAGCAGTACTTC
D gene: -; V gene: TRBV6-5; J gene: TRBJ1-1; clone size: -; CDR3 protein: CASRARVNTEAFF; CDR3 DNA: TGTGCCAGCAGGGCCAGGGTGAACACTGAAGCTTTCTTT
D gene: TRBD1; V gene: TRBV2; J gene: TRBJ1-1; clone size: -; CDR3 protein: CASEGQGNTEAFF; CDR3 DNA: TGTGCCAGCGAGGGACAGGGGAACACTGAAGCTTTCTTT
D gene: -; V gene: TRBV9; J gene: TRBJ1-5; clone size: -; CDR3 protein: CASGPGGSINQPQHF; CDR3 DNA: TGTGCCAGCGGACCGGGGGGGTCGATCAATCAGCCCCAGCATTTT
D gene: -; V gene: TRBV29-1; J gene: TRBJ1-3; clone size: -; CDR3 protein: CSVEDFRGNTIYF; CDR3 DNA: TGCAGCGTTGAAGATTTCAGGGGAAACACCATATATTTT
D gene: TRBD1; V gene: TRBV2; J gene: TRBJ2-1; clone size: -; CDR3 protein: CASLGGQLYNEQFF; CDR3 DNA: TGTGCCAGCTTAGGGGGACAGCTCTACAATGAGCAGTTCTTC
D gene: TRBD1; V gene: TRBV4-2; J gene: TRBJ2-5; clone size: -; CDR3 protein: CASSPRDRDIGETQYF; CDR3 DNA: TGTGCCAGCAGCCCCCGGGACAGGGACATAGGAGAGACCCAGTACTTC
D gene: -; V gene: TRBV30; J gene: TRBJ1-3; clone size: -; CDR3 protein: CACPGDNSGNTIYF; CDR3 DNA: TGTGCCTGTCCAGGGGACAACTCTGGAAACACCATATATTTT
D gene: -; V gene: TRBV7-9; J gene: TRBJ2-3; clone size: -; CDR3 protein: CASSQTDTQYF; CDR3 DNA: TGTGCCAGCAGCCAAACAGATACGCAGTATTTT
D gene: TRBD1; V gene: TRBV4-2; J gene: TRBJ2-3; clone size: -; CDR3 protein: CASSQEQGADTQYF; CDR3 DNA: TGTGCCAGCAGCCAAGAGCAGGGGGCAGATACGCAGTATTTT
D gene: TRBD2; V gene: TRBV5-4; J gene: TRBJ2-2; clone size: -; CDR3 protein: CASSYGTSGNTGELFF; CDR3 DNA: TGTGCCAGCAGCTATGGGACTAGCGGGAACACCGGGGAGCTGTTTTTT
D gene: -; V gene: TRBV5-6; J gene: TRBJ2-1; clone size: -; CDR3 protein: CASSFSSGRVSYNEQFF; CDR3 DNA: TGTGCCAGCAGCTTCTCTTCCGGGAGAGTCTCCTACAATGAGCAGTTCTTC
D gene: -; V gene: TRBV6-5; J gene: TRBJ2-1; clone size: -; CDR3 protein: CASSYEYNEQFF; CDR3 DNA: TGTGCCAGCAGTTACGAGTACAATGAGCAGTTCTTC
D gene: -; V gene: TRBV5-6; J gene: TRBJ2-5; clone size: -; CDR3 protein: CASSTRGETQYF; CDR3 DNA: TGTGCCAGCAGCACCAGGGGAGAGACCCAGTACTTC
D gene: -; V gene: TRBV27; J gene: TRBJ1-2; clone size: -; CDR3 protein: CASSPLPGNYGYTF; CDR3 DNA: TGTGCCAGCAGCCCTCTCCCGGGTAACTATGGCTACACCTTC
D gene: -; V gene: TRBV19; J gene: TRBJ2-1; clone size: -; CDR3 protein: CASSIGGNYNEQFF; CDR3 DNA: TGTGCCAGTAGTATAGGAGGGAACTACAATGAGCAGTTCTTC
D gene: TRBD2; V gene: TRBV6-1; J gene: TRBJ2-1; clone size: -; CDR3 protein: CASSEIAGVSYNEQFF; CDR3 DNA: TGTGCCAGCAGTGAAATAGCGGGGGTCTCCTACAATGAGCAGTTCTTC
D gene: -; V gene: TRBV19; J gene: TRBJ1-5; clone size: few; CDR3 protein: CASSIVALNQPQHF; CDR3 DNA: TGTGCCAGTAGTATTGTGGCCCTGAATCAGCCCCAGCATTTT
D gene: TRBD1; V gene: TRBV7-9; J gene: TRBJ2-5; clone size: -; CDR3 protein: CASSFGQGKETQYF; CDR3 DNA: TGTGCCAGCAGCTTCGGACAGGGGAAGGAGACCCAGTACTTC
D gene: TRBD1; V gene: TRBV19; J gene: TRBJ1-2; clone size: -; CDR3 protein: CASSSPPGQLATNYGYTF; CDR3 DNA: TGTGCCAGTAGTTCCCCCCCGGGACAGCTCGCTACTAACTATGGCTACACCTTC
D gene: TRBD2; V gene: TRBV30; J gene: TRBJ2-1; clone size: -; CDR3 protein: CAWASGSTDEQFF; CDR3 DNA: TGTGCCTGGGCCAGCGGGAGTACTGATGAGCAGTTCTTC
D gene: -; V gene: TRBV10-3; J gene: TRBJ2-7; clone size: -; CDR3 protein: CAISEAGGTYEQYF; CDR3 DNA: TGTGCCATCAGTGAGGCAGGGGGGACCTACGAGCAGTACTTC
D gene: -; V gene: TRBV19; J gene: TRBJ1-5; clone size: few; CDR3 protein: CASSIEGNQPQHF; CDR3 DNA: TGTGCCAGTAGTATTGAGGGTAATCAGCCCCAGCATTTT
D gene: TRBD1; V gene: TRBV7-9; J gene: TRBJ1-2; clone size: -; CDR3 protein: CASSSSRDSKNYGYTF; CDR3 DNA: TGTGCCAGCAGCTCGTCCCGGGACAGCAAGAACTATGGCTACACCTTC
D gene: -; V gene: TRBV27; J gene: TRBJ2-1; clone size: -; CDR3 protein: CASKGRNNEQFF; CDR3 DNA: TGTGCCAGCAAAGGGAGGAACAATGAGCAGTTCTTC
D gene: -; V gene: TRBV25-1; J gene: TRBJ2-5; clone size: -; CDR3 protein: CASSALEEVGETQYF; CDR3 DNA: TGTGCCAGCAGTGCTCTTGAGGAGGTTGGGGAGACCCAGTACTTC
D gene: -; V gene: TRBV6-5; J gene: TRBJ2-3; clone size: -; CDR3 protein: CASSRAVFGADTQYF; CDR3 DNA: TGTGCCAGCAGCCGAGCGGTTTTTGGGGCAGATACGCAGTATTTT
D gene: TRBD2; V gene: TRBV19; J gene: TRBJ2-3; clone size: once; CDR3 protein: CASSIITIAGGRTDTQYF; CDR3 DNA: TGTGCCAGTAGTATCATCACCATAGCGGGGGGGCGGACAGATACGCAGTATTTT
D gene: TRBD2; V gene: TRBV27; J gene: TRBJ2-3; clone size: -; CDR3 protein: CASSTPVLAGGPGTDTQYF; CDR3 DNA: TGTGCCAGCAGTACCCCAGTCCTAGCGGGGGGGCCGGGCACAGATACGCAGTATTTT
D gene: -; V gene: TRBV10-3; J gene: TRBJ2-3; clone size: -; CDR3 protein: CAISEKGTLQFF; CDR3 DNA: TGTGCCATCAGTGAGAAGGGGACTCTGCAGTTCTTT
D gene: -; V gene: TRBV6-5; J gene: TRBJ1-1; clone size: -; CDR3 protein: CASSPPPGMNTEAFF; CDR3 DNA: TGTGCCAGCAGTCCCCCCCCAGGGATGAACACTGAAGCTTTCTTT
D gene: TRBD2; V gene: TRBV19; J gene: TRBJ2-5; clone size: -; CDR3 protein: CATQPAGGETQYF; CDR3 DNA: TGTGCCACCCAACCGGCGGGAGGAGAGACCCAGTACTTC
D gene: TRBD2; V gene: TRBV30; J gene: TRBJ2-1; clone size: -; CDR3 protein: CAWSLSGGARSYNEQFF; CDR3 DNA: TGTGCCTGGAGTCTTAGCGGGGGGGCGAGGTCCTACAATGAGCAGTTCTTC
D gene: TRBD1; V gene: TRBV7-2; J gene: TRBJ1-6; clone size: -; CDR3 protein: CASSSGQVNSPLHF; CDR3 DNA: TGTGCCAGCAGTTCCGGACAGGTCAATTCACCCCTCCACTTT
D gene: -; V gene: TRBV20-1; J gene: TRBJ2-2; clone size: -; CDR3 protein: CSASYVGELFF; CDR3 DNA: TGCAGTGCTAGTTATGTCGGGGAGCTGTTTTTT
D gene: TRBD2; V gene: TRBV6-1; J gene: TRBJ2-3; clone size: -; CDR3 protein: CASSDIFGTSGGLTDTQYF; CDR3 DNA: TGTGCCAGCAGTGATATATTCGGGACTAGCGGGGGACTCACAGATACGCAGTATTTT
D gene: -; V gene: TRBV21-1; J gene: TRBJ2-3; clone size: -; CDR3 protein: CASSKAQTSGNTDTQYF; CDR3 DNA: TGTGCCAGCAGCAAAGCCCAGACTAGCGGGAACACAGATACGCAGTATTTT
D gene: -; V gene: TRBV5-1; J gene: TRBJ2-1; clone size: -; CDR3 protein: CASSWAPSYNEQFF; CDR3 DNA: TGCGCCAGCAGCTGGGCACCCTCCTACAATGAGCAGTTCTTC
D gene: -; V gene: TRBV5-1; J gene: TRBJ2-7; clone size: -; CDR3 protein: CASRFGGSSYEQYF; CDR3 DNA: TGCGCCAGCAGGTTCGGGGGTAGCTCCTACGAGCAGTACTTC
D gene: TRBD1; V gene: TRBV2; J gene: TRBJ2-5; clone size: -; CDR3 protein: CASSPLRGRETQYF; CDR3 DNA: TGTGCCAGCAGCCCATTAAGGGGGCGCGAGACCCAGTACTTC